This T cell receptor (beta chain) is drawn from a study of blood T cells in healthy people across ages (dated by TCRdb to between 2014 and 2017). Study-wide context: In model experiments, template switching captured roughly one uniquely barcoded TCR beta cDNA molecule for every two T cells. The study measured age-related changes in TCR beta repertoire diversity using deep sequencing normalized with unique cDNA molecular identifiers. Donors were grouped into four age groups: young (average approximately 16 years), middle-aged (about 40), aged (about 60) and long-lived (approximately 78). To avoid experimental bias, donors of different ages were randomly spread across the sequencing lanes. Using the same blood draw, the study looked at two additional independent replicas of 1 million unique cDNA reads for two donors, one aged 18 to 30 and the other aged 80 or older. What the study reported, not specific to this receptor: Observed TCR beta diversity per million T cells fell roughly linearly with age, and a significant reduction was already apparent by age around 39. Conclusive comparison of naive and antigen-experienced compartments was prevented by the profiling of bulk unsorted PBMCs. Compared with the aged group, the long-lived group had more naive CD4+ T cells, fewer expanded clones and increased TCR diversity, suggesting age selection. Observed TCR beta diversity correlated strongly with the percentage of naive T cells measured by flow cytometry. Because the CMV infection status of the donors was unknown, age-related changes in expanded clonotypes may potentially have been confounded. Total diversity estimates from one million sequenced T cells were considered lower bounds and underestimates.

A word on this clonotype: Its antigen specificity is not known. Within one base of it there is no much larger clone, and no base qualities were kept.

Libraries were made using 5' RACE. Sequenced using an Illumina HiSeq 2500. The second PCR ran for roughly 7 to 12 cycles and used a J-beta primer mix along with a sample-barcoded 5' primer. A template-switch 5' adaptor carrying 12 random nucleotides introduced a unique molecular identifier onto each TCR beta cDNA molecule. At least 2.5 million CDR3-containing paired-end reads were obtained from each sample. First-strand cDNA was synthesized from all RNA with the Mint cDNA synthesis kit, primed by a TRBC-specific oligonucleotide. All cDNA was treated with uracil-DNA glycosylase and then went through a first 18-cycle PCR with the universal primers M1SS and BC2_uni_R. Concerning the study's data processing: For normalization, 1 million high-quality reads, each with a distinct molecular identifier, were randomly selected from each sample. Reads sharing molecular identifiers were discarded rather than binned into consensus sequences. MiTCR, run with a Q25 quality threshold and the strictest error-elimination algorithm, handled CDR3 identification, clonotype clustering and error correction. A nonparametric unseen species model with Euler transformation was used to estimate a lower bound on total TCR beta diversity. TCRdb's own reprocessing of the public reads used fastp at Q25 and MiXCR and kept productive beta chains. Rows with a matching CDR3 protein are joined into one entry that keeps the most common DNA and genes. The V and J calls and clone size are TCRdb's, not the authors'. The sample yields about 1.1 million distinct CDR3 sequences; roughly two fifths were counted once. The ten top clones hold about 12% of the sample.

The roughly 39 donors, aged about 6 to 95 years, were systemically healthy Caucasian individuals from Russia. Each donor gave ten milliliters of peripheral blood, drawn into EDTA-treated Vacutainer tubes. Ficoll-Paque density-gradient centrifugation was used to isolate PBMCs, with at least 6.5 million per sample. Trizol reagent was used to extract total RNA from the PBMCs, yielding at least 6 micrograms per sample. For every donor, an aliquot of PBMCs went through flow cytometry to measure the percentages of naive CD45RAhigh/CD27high T cells. Reading from cysteine to phenylalanine, the CDR3 counts 16 amino acids. Kept here is only the CDR3 DNA, which spans 48 bases and is read in frame from base 1. As encoded in the germline V gene, CDR1 is MGHRA while CDR2 is YSYEKL. V loses 1 base, J loses 7 bases, and the germline ends lie 14 bases apart.

Sequencing was performed on blood. This chain joins TRBV4-1 to TRBJ1-6, and perhaps TRBD1 as D gene, on 5 matching bases. This sequence was found in a man aged 18 to 29 in good health. The DNA sequence follows: TGCGCCAGCAGCCAAGTGAAGGGGACGAAGAATTCACCCCTCCACTTT. Its protein is CASSQVKGTKNSPLHF.